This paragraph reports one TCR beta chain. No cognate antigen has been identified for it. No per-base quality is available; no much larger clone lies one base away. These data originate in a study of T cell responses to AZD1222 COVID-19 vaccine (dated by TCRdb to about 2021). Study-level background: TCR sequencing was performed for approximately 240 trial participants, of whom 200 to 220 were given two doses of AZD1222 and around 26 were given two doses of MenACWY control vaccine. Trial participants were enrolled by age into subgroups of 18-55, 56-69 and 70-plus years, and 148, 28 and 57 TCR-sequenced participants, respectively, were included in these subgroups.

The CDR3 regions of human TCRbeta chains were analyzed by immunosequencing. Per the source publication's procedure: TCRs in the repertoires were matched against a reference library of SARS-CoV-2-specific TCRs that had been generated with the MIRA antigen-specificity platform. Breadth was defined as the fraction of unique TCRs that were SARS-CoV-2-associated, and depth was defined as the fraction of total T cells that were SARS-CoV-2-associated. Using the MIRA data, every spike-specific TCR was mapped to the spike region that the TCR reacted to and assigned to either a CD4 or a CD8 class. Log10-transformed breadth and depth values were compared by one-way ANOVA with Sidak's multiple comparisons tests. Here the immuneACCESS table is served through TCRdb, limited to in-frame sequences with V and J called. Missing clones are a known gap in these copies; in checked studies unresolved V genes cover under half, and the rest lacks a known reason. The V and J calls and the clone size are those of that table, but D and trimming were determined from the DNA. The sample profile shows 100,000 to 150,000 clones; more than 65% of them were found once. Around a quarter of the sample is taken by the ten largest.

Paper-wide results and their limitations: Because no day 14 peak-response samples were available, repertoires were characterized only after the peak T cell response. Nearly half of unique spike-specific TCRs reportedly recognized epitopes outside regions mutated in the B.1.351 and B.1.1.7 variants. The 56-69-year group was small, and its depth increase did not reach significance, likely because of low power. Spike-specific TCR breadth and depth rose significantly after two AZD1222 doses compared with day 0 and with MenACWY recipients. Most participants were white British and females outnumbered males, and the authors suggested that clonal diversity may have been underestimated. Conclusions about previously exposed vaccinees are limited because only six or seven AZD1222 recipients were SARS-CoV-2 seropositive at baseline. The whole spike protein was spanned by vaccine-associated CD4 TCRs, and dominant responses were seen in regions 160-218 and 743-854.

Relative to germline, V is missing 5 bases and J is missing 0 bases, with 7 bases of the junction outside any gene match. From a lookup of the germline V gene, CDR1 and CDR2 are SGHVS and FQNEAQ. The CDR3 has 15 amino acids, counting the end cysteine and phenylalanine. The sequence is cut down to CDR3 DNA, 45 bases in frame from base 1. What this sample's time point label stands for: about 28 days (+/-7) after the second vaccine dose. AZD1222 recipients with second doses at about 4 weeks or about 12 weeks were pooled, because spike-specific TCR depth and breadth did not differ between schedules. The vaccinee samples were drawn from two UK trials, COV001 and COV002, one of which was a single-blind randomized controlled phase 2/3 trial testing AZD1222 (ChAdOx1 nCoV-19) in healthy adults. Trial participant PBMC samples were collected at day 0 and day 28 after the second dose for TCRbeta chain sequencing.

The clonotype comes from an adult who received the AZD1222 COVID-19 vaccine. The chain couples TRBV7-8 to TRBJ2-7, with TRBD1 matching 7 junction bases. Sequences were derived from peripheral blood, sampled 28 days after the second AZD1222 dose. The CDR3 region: CASSQRGRSSYEQYF. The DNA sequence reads TGTGCCAGCAGCCAAAGGGGGCGGAGCTCCTACGAGCAGTACTTC.